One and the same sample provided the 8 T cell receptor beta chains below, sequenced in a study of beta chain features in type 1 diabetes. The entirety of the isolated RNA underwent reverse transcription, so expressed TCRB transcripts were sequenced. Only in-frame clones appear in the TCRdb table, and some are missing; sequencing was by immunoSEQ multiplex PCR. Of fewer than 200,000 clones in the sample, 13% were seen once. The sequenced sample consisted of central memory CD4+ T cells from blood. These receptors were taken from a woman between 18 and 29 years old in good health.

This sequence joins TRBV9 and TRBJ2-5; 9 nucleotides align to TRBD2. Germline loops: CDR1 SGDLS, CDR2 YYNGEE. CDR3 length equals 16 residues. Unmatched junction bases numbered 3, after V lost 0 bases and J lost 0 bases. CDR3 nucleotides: TGTGCCAGCAGCGTAGCGCTAGCGGGGAACCAAGAGACCCAGTACTTC. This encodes CASSVALAGNQETQYF.

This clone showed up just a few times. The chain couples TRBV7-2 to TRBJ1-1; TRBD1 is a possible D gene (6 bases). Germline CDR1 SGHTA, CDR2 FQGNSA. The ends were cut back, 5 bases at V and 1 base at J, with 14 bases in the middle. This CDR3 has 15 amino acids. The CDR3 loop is CASSPSGVSNTEAFF. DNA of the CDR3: TGTGCCAGCAGCCCCTCAGGGGTTTCGAACACTGAAGCTTTCTTT. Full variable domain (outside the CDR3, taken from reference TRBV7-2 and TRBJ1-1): GAGVSQSPSNKVTEKGKDVELRCDPISGHTALYWYRQSLGQGLEFLIYFQGNSAPDKSGLPSDRFSAERTGGSVSTLTIQRTQQEDSAVYLCASSPSGVSNTEAFFGQGTRLTVV.

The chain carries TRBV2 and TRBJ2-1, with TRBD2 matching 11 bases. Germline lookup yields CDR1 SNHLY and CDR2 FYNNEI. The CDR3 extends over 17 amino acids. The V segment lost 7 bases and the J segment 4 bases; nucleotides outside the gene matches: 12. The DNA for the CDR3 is TGTGCCAGCACCTGGGGGGCTAGCGGGAGGACATACAATGAGCAGTTCTTC. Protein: CASTWGASGRTYNEQFF. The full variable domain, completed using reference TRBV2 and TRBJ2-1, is EPEVTQTPSHQVTQMGQEVILRCVPISNHLYFYWYRQILGQKVEFLVSFYNNEISEKSEIFDDQFSVERPDGSNFTLKIRSTKLEDSAMYFCASTWGASGRTYNEQFFGPGTRLTVL.

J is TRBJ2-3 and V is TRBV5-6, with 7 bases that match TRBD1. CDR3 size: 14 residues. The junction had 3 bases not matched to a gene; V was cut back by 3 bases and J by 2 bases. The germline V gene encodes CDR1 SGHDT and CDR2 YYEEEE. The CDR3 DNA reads TGTGCCAGCAGCTCCGGGACAGCCACAGATACGCAGTATTTT. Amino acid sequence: CASSSGTATDTQYF.

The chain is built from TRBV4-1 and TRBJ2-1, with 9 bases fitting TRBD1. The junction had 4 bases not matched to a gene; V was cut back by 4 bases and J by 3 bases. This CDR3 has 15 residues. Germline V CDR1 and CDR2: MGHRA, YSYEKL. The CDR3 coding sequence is TGCGCCAGCAGCCGTGGGGGACAGGGCTACAATGAGCAGTTCTTC. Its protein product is CASSRGGQGYNEQFF.

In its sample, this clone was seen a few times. CDR3 amino acids: CATLRAGERNEQFF. The CDR3 region has the DNA TGTGCCACCCTGAGAGCGGGAGAAAGGAATGAGCAGTTCTTC. The chain employs TRBV27 and TRBJ2-1; 8 bases agree with TRBD2. This CDR3 spans 14 amino acids. J gave up 7 bases and V 10 bases, and 12 bases lay outside the gene matches. From germline, CDR1 is MNHEY and CDR2 SMNVEV (reference sequence).

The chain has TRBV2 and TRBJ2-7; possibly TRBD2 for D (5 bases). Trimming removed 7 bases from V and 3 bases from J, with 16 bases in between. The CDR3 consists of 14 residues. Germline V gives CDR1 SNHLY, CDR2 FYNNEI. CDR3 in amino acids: CASISWESFYEQYF. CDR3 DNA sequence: TGTGCCAGCATCTCGTGGGAGTCCTTCTACGAGCAGTACTTC.

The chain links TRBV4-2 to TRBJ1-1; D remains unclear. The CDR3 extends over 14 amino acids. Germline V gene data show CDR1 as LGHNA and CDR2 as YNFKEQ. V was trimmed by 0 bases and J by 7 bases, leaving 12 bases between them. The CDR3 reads CASSQDHANGEAFF. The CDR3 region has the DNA TGTGCCAGCAGCCAAGACCACGCGAACGGTGAAGCTTTCTTT.